This T cell receptor beta chain originates from a study of cytomegalovirus exposure and HLA in healthy donors. Germline V lookup: CDR1 SQVTM, CDR2 ANQGSEA. There are 13 residues in the CDR3. Losses at the gene ends were 7 bases for V and 1 base for J; bases not matched to a gene: 6. Notes on the study in general: In a later analysis, 15,000 to 20,000 TCR beta sequences were associated with HLA alleles at 0.05 false discovery rate. Previously analyzed data showed that most TCR beta V segments were productive at a frequency of about 90% or about 30%. Later analysis identified several of the most significant clusters that appeared linked to common viral pathogens. Overall, around 160 TCR beta chains were annotated as cytomegalovirus-associated.

In the PCR, 60 Vbeta and 13 Jbeta primers were used. This table comes from immunoSEQ multiplex PCR, and its TCRdb copy is limited to in-frame clones, with some not included. The table has around 100,000 clones, 67% seen once. This clone was seen a single time. Its antigen remains unknown. This TCR derives from a young man in good health and CMV-seropositive. The V gene is TRBV29-1, the J gene TRBJ2-5; TRBD1 aligns across 7 bases. Sequenced: PBMCs. CDR3 DNA sequence: TGCAGCGCCCCGACAGGGATCCAAGAGACCCAGTACTTC. This codes for CSAPTGIQETQYF.